Presented here are 5 T cell receptor beta chains from one specimen sequenced in a study of T cell changes during pregnancy in multiple sclerosis. Generated by immunoSEQ multiplex PCR, the TCRdb table keeps only in-frame clones and is missing some. The data contain fewer than 75,000 clones, about 91% of them singletons. The material was peripheral blood, obtained in the first trimester of pregnancy. These receptor sequences come from a female donor with multiple sclerosis, enrolled in a pregnancy study.

The V and J genes are TRBV10-3 and TRBJ1-1; D is uncertain. The CDR3 extends over 13 amino acids. Germline lookup yields CDR1 ENHRY and CDR2 SYGVKD. Trimming left V 6 bases short and J 3 bases short, with 11 bases between. In DNA, the CDR3 is TGTGCCATCAGAGACGGAGGAGACACTGAAGCTTTCTTT. Translation gives CAIRDGGDTEAFF.

The chain combines TRBV20-1 with TRBJ2-5; D not resolved. The CDR3 runs to 11 residues. V was shortened by 0 bases and J by 6 bases, with 5 bases between the two germline ends. Germline CDR1 reads DFQATT; CDR2 reads SNEGSKA (reference sequence). Here the CDR3 DNA reads TGCAGTGCTAGAGATAGAAAGACCCAGTACTTC. Residues: CSARDRKTQYF.

The gene calls are TRBV7-2 and TRBJ2-7; 7 bases are shared with TRBD2. CDR1 and CDR2 from the germline V gene are SGHTA and FQGNSA. Trimming cost V 1 base and J 2 bases; bases outside gene matches: 5. The CDR3 is 15 amino acids. CDR3 residues: CASSLDGGMAYEQYF. CDR3 bases: TGTGCCAGCAGCTTAGACGGGGGGATGGCCTACGAGCAGTACTTC.

The chain is built from TRBV7-3 and TRBJ2-1; 9 nucleotides align to TRBD1. The CDR3 loop spans 16 amino acids. Germline V gene sequence: CDR1 SGHTA, CDR2 FQGTGA. J was trimmed by 3 bases and V by 5 bases; bases with no gene match: 8. The CDR3 spells CASSRTGGINYNEQFF. CDR3 coding DNA: TGTGCCAGCAGCCGTACAGGGGGCATTAACTACAATGAGCAGTTCTTC.

The rearrangement joins TRBV7-2 to TRBJ1-2; D is ambiguous. Per germline, CDR1 SGHTA and CDR2 FQGNSA. With 5 bases removed from V and 8 bases from J, the gap between germline ends came to 15 bases. The CDR3 is 13 residues long. The CDR3 sequence: CASSHSPTQGYTF. The DNA of the CDR3 is TGTGCCAGCAGCCACTCCCCTACACAGGGCTACACCTTC.